Sequencing of this TCR beta chain was carried out in a study of memory CD4+ T cells and cytomegalovirus serostatus. On the study more broadly: This sample comes from healthy Belgian adults, 9 CMV seropositive, approximately 24 seronegative.

The sort gate was single viable CD3+CD4+CD8-CD45RO+ cells for memory CD4+ T cells. CD4+ T cells were isolated by positive magnetic selection. Germline V lookup: CDR1 MNHEY, CDR2 SVGAGI. Losses at the gene ends were 4 bases for V and 8 bases for J; bases not matched to a gene: 5. The CDR3 covers 13 residues. The protocol was immunoSEQ multiplex PCR, while the TCRdb copy is restricted to in-frame clones and leaves out a portion. The profile shows some 41,000 clones, more than 75% of them singletons. The chain employs TRBV6-5 and TRBJ2-3; TRBD2 matches at 8 bases. The receptor was derived from an adult in good health and CMV-seronegative. Specimen: memory CD4+ T cells from blood. CDR3 loop: CASSSSGPRTQYF. Written as DNA, the CDR3 is TGTGCCAGCAGTTCTAGCGGGCCACGTACGCAGTATTTT.